The sequence of this T cell receptor beta chain was determined in a study of cytomegalovirus exposure and HLA in healthy donors. Study results and limitations: Later analysis demonstrated an association between a missense DCLRE1C variant and TCR beta V- and J-gene trimming.

Trimming removed 6 bases at V and 2 bases at J, with 15 bases between. Germline CDR1 and CDR2: MNHNS and SASEGT. The CDR3 has 15 amino acids. Vbeta (60) and Jbeta (13) primers were used in the PCR. Profiling relied on immunoSEQ multiplex PCR, and the TCRdb table lists in-frame clones only, not all of them. The sample yields about 220,000 clones, over 60% seen once. Concerning this clone: The antigen remains undetermined.

The sequencing sample was made of PBMCs. The chain uses TRBV6-1 and TRBJ2-3; D is possibly TRBD2 (6 bases). This sequence was found in a man aged 18 to 35 in good health and CMV-seronegative. The CDR3 loop reads CASRGLDWHTDTQYF. CDR3 sequence (DNA): TGTGCCAGCAGGGGACTGGACTGGCACACAGATACGCAGTATTTT.